Listed below are T cell receptor beta chains from one sample, sequenced in a study of T-cell memory formation after mild COVID-19. TCRdb re-called the 5' RACE reads with MiXCR, one entry per CDR3 protein. This sample has a few hundred thousand distinct CDR3 sequences, with roughly an eighth found just once. Material for sequencing was PBMCs or a T cell subset sorted from them (not recorded which). These receptors originate from a young man who had mild COVID-19 (a few samples of this study predate the infection). Cell type and time point are not known. Both conserved end residues are part of each CDR3. A D gene is named only where the DNA matches it firmly. Where a row states a size, it is once, few, many or the class of an expanded clone; other rows omit it.

J gene: TRBJ2-3
clone size: few
D gene: -
V gene: TRBV11-2
CDR3 DNA: TGTGCCAGCAGCCGGGGATCCTACATCACAGATACGCAGTATTTT
CDR3 protein: CASSRGSYITDTQYF

J gene: TRBJ1-1
clone size: -
D gene: -
V gene: TRBV7-9
CDR3 DNA: TGTGCCAGCAGCCACCAGACGGGGAACACTGAAGCTTTCTTT
CDR3 protein: CASSHQTGNTEAFF

J gene: TRBJ2-5
clone size: -
D gene: -
V gene: TRBV6-5
CDR3 DNA: TGTGCCAGCAGTTACTCGACCCCCGTTCAAGAGACCCAGTACTTC
CDR3 protein: CASSYSTPVQETQYF

J gene: TRBJ1-1
clone size: few
D gene: -
V gene: TRBV20-1
CDR3 DNA: TGCAGTGCTAGGTCCGGGGACCCCGCGACTGAAGCTTTCTTT
CDR3 protein: CSARSGDPATEAFF

J gene: TRBJ2-1
clone size: many
D gene: TRBD2
V gene: TRBV7-3
CDR3 DNA: TGTGCCAGCAGCTTATTAGCGGGGGAAAACAATGAGCAGTTCTTC
CDR3 protein: CASSLLAGENNEQFF

J gene: TRBJ1-2
clone size: -
D gene: TRBD1
V gene: TRBV7-6
CDR3 DNA: TGTGCCAGCAGCGGGACAGGGCATGGCTACACCTTC
CDR3 protein: CASSGTGHGYTF

J gene: TRBJ1-1
clone size: few
D gene: -
V gene: TRBV11-2
CDR3 DNA: TGTGCCAGCAGCGAAATGCGGGGTGAAGCTTTCTTT
CDR3 protein: CASSEMRGEAFF

J gene: TRBJ2-7
clone size: -
D gene: -
V gene: TRBV6-5
CDR3 DNA: TGTGCCAGCAGGACCGAGGGGCCCTTCGTTCACGAGCAGTACTTC
CDR3 protein: CASRTEGPFVHEQYF

J gene: TRBJ1-5
clone size: few
D gene: TRBD1
V gene: TRBV4-1
CDR3 DNA: TGCGCCAGCAGAATGGGACAGGGGTTCAATCAGCCCCAGCATTTT
CDR3 protein: CASRMGQGFNQPQHF

J gene: TRBJ1-2
clone size: many
D gene: -
V gene: TRBV7-2
CDR3 DNA: TGTGCCAGCAGCTTAGGGGAGGGAAGAGGCTACACCTTC
CDR3 protein: CASSLGEGRGYTF

J gene: TRBJ2-2
clone size: -
D gene: TRBD1
V gene: TRBV29-1
CDR3 DNA: TGCAGCGTCAGGAGGACAGGGAGCGGCACCGGGGAGCTGTTTTTT
CDR3 protein: CSVRRTGSGTGELFF

J gene: TRBJ1-2
clone size: -
D gene: TRBD1
V gene: TRBV28
CDR3 DNA: TGTGCCAGCAGGACCGGGACAGGGGGCCATGGCTACACCTTC
CDR3 protein: CASRTGTGGHGYTF

J gene: TRBJ2-3
clone size: few
D gene: -
V gene: TRBV7-9
CDR3 DNA: TGTGCCAGCAGCTTAGGGATTCGCGCAGGCCCCCAGGGTCGGATCACAGATACGCAGTATTTT
CDR3 protein: CASSLGIRAGPQGRITDTQYF

J gene: TRBJ2-2
clone size: -
D gene: -
V gene: TRBV4-3
CDR3 DNA: TGCGCCAGCAGCCAAGAGGTTTTGGGGAACACCGGGGAGCTGTTTTTT
CDR3 protein: CASSQEVLGNTGELFF

J gene: TRBJ2-2
clone size: few
D gene: -
V gene: TRBV4-1
CDR3 DNA: TGCGCCAGCAGCCAAGCTGGCGGGGCGCTTACCGGGGAGCTGTTTTTT
CDR3 protein: CASSQAGGALTGELFF

J gene: TRBJ2-1
clone size: once
D gene: -
V gene: TRBV9
CDR3 DNA: TGTGCCAGCAAGCCTGTCGGGGGGCGAGGGGAAAATGAGCAGTTCTTC
CDR3 protein: CASKPVGGRGENEQFF

J gene: TRBJ1-1
clone size: few
D gene: -
V gene: TRBV28
CDR3 DNA: TGTGCCACCATAAGGATGATGGACACTGAAGCTTTCTTT
CDR3 protein: CATIRMMDTEAFF

J gene: TRBJ1-1
clone size: few
D gene: -
V gene: TRBV7-2
CDR3 DNA: TGTGCCAGCAGCCCAGGACAGATTTCGAACACTGAAGCTTTCTTT
CDR3 protein: CASSPGQISNTEAFF

J gene: TRBJ1-5
clone size: -
D gene: -
V gene: TRBV6-2/TRBV6-3
CDR3 DNA: TGTGCCAGCAGTTACGGCAATCAGCCCCAGCATTTT
CDR3 protein: CASSYGNQPQHF

J gene: TRBJ2-2
clone size: few
D gene: -
V gene: TRBV12-3/TRBV12-4
CDR3 DNA: TGTGCCAGCACTAATCAGGGTAACACCGGGGAGCTGTTTTTT
CDR3 protein: CASTNQGNTGELFF

J gene: TRBJ2-7
clone size: -
D gene: TRBD2
V gene: TRBV30
CDR3 DNA: TGTGCCTGGAGCGGGGGGGCCTACGAGCAGTACTTC
CDR3 protein: CAWSGGAYEQYF

J gene: TRBJ2-5
clone size: -
D gene: TRBD1
V gene: TRBV5-6
CDR3 DNA: TGTGCCAGCAGCTGGCCCAACCGGGACAGGGGTTCAGAGACCCAGTACTTC
CDR3 protein: CASSWPNRDRGSETQYF

J gene: TRBJ2-1
clone size: -
D gene: TRBD1
V gene: TRBV11-2
CDR3 DNA: TGTGCCAGCAGCCACGGGACAGGGGGACGCCTCTCCTACAATGAGCAGTTCTTC
CDR3 protein: CASSHGTGGRLSYNEQFF

J gene: TRBJ2-5
clone size: few
D gene: -
V gene: TRBV5-1
CDR3 DNA: TGCGCCAGCAGCGTTGGTGGTTGGGGGGCCCAAGAGACCCAGTACTTC
CDR3 protein: CASSVGGWGAQETQYF

J gene: TRBJ2-3
clone size: -
D gene: TRBD1
V gene: TRBV5-1
CDR3 DNA: TGCGCCAGCAGCGCCACAGGGGGGAAGGCAGATACGCAGTATTTT
CDR3 protein: CASSATGGKADTQYF

J gene: TRBJ2-1
clone size: many
D gene: TRBD1
V gene: TRBV5-4
CDR3 DNA: TGTGCCAGCAGCGACAGGGGATCCTACAATGAGCAGTTCTTC
CDR3 protein: CASSDRGSYNEQFF

J gene: TRBJ2-1
clone size: many
D gene: -
V gene: TRBV29-1
CDR3 DNA: TGCAGCGTTGAAGATAAAACTAGATTCTACAATGAGCAGTTCTTC
CDR3 protein: CSVEDKTRFYNEQFF

J gene: TRBJ2-1
clone size: few
D gene: -
V gene: TRBV4-3
CDR3 DNA: TGCGCCAGCAGCCAATTCAAAACCTACAATGAGCAGTTCTTC
CDR3 protein: CASSQFKTYNEQFF

J gene: TRBJ1-2
clone size: few
D gene: -
V gene: TRBV18
CDR3 DNA: TGTGCCAGCTCACCAGAAGCGACCTATGGCTACACCTTC
CDR3 protein: CASSPEATYGYTF

J gene: TRBJ2-7
clone size: many
D gene: -
V gene: TRBV29-1
CDR3 DNA: TGCAGCGTAGGACACGGCCTTTCCTACGAGCAGTACTTC
CDR3 protein: CSVGHGLSYEQYF

J gene: TRBJ2-5
clone size: many
D gene: -
V gene: TRBV5-1
CDR3 DNA: TGCGCCAGCAGCTTGGCTCTTACCCGGGGAGAGACCCAGTACTTC
CDR3 protein: CASSLALTRGETQYF

J gene: TRBJ2-2
clone size: few
D gene: TRBD1
V gene: TRBV20-1
CDR3 DNA: TGCAGTGCCCGTCGGGACAGGGGGCCCGGGGAGCTGTTTTTT
CDR3 protein: CSARRDRGPGELFF

J gene: TRBJ2-2
clone size: -
D gene: -
V gene: TRBV5-6
CDR3 DNA: TGTGCCAGCAGCTATACTTGGACAGATACCGGGGAGCTGTTTTTT
CDR3 protein: CASSYTWTDTGELFF